The rows below give T cell receptor beta chains drawn from one sample of a study of shared clonotypes between healthy human individuals. Measured with immunoSEQ multiplex PCR; TCRdb has only the in-frame clones, and not every one. Here the sample spans 2 million to 3 million clones, 93% being singletons. Sequencing input: naive CD4+ T cells from PBMCs. Source of these receptors: a man younger than 30 in good health. Some clones in this sample may be carry-over from other donors' samples. CDR3s leave out the opening cysteine and the closing phenylalanine or tryptophan. A D gene is named only where the DNA matches it firmly.

j_call: TRBJ1-3
d_call: TRBD1
v_call: TRBV5-1
cdr3_aa: ASSSGQGASGNTIY

j_call: TRBJ2-7
d_call: .
v_call: TRBV29-1
cdr3_aa: SVEVPLSYEQY

j_call: TRBJ1-6
d_call: .
v_call: TRBV27
cdr3_aa: ASSFNMGDSALH

j_call: TRBJ1-5
d_call: .
v_call: TRBV27
cdr3_aa: ASSLFGFQPQH

j_call: TRBJ1-1
d_call: .
v_call: TRBV6-5
cdr3_aa: ASRVGGLMNTEAF

j_call: TRBJ2-1
d_call: TRBD2
v_call: TRBV27
cdr3_aa: ASSRTSGRINEQF

j_call: TRBJ2-3
d_call: TRBD2
v_call: TRBV19
cdr3_aa: ASSTRDYRTDTQY

j_call: TRBJ2-1
d_call: TRBD2
v_call: TRBV5-1
cdr3_aa: ASIPLAGEINEQF

j_call: TRBJ2-2
d_call: TRBD1
v_call: TRBV5-1
cdr3_aa: ASSPLGQGVGELF

j_call: TRBJ1-4
d_call: .
v_call: TRBV4-1
cdr3_aa: ASSQLGATNEKLF

j_call: TRBJ2-7
d_call: .
v_call: TRBV4-2
cdr3_aa: ASSQATTRGTFYEQY

j_call: TRBJ2-7
d_call: TRBD2
v_call: TRBV14
cdr3_aa: ASSPFSGGGAYEQY

j_call: TRBJ1-3
d_call: .
v_call: TRBV7-9
cdr3_aa: ASSLFLGAVSGNTIY

j_call: TRBJ1-2
d_call: .
v_call: TRBV14
cdr3_aa: ASSPPGLNYGYT

j_call: TRBJ2-2
d_call: TRBD1
v_call: TRBV18
cdr3_aa: ASSRQGSTGELF

j_call: TRBJ2-1
d_call: TRBD2
v_call: TRBV5-1
cdr3_aa: ASSLAGARNEQF

j_call: TRBJ1-5
d_call: TRBD1
v_call: TRBV27
cdr3_aa: ASSLSGGPGGQPQH

j_call: TRBJ2-3
d_call: .
v_call: TRBV2
cdr3_aa: ARQGGSTDTQY

j_call: TRBJ1-2
d_call: .
v_call: TRBV19
cdr3_aa: ASSSGNYGYT

j_call: TRBJ2-3
d_call: TRBD2
v_call: TRBV28
cdr3_aa: ASRSTSGRALFTDTQY

j_call: TRBJ1-5
d_call: .
v_call: TRBV28
cdr3_aa: ASTSWGGNQPQH

j_call: TRBJ2-5
d_call: .
v_call: TRBV1
cdr3_aa: TSSPRTVQGETQY

j_call: TRBJ2-7
d_call: .
v_call: TRBV7-2
cdr3_aa: ASSLDGGSYEQY

j_call: TRBJ1-2
d_call: .
v_call: TRBV5-1
cdr3_aa: ASSWDPPGAIYGYT

j_call: TRBJ1-1
d_call: .
v_call: TRBV15
cdr3_aa: ATGIGGNTEAF

j_call: TRBJ2-7
d_call: TRBD1
v_call: TRBV5-1
cdr3_aa: ASSLAGGQGAPPSKYEQY

j_call: TRBJ2-2
d_call: .
v_call: TRBV5-1
cdr3_aa: ASRKTELNRELF

j_call: TRBJ2-3
d_call: .
v_call: TRBV6-1
cdr3_aa: ASSPNTDTQY

j_call: TRBJ2-3
d_call: TRBD1
v_call: TRBV4-3
cdr3_aa: ASSQTGGSDTQY

j_call: TRBJ2-4
d_call: .
v_call: TRBV28
cdr3_aa: ASSLPGLAKNIQY

j_call: TRBJ2-7
d_call: .
v_call: TRBV19
cdr3_aa: ATQNPGPVTYEQY

j_call: TRBJ2-7
d_call: .
v_call: TRBV29-1
cdr3_aa: SVASRLAYEQY

j_call: TRBJ2-1
d_call: .
v_call: TRBV7-3
cdr3_aa: ASSLSRGGTEQF

j_call: TRBJ2-1
d_call: .
v_call: TRBV27
cdr3_aa: ASSFSRHEQF

j_call: TRBJ2-2
d_call: TRBD2
v_call: TRBV7-3
cdr3_aa: ASSKSGVGRARTGELF

j_call: TRBJ1-3
d_call: .
v_call: TRBV7-3
cdr3_aa: ASSATSSGNTIY

j_call: TRBJ1-3
d_call: .
v_call: TRBV27
cdr3_aa: ASSQTFTGNTIY

j_call: TRBJ2-6
d_call: .
v_call: TRBV19
cdr3_aa: ASSILSGANVLT

j_call: TRBJ2-7
d_call: .
v_call: TRBV5-1
cdr3_aa: ASSLVGWDEQY

j_call: TRBJ1-1
d_call: .
v_call: TRBV6-1
cdr3_aa: ASSLTWVNTEAF

j_call: TRBJ1-5
d_call: .
v_call: TRBV7-2
cdr3_aa: ASSPSRTAGQPQH

j_call: TRBJ1-4
d_call: TRBD1
v_call: TRBV28
cdr3_aa: ASNSPGGGEKLF

j_call: TRBJ1-4
d_call: .
v_call: TRBV19
cdr3_aa: ASSIVAGKNEKLF

j_call: TRBJ2-7
d_call: TRBD1
v_call: TRBV2
cdr3_aa: ASNGTGPF

j_call: TRBJ1-2
d_call: .
v_call: TRBV5-4
cdr3_aa: ASSFEGDYGYT

j_call: TRBJ2-1
d_call: .
v_call: TRBV5-1
cdr3_aa: ASSLVQGGNEQF

j_call: TRBJ2-7
d_call: .
v_call: TRBV12-5
cdr3_aa: ATPRGRGTYEQY

j_call: TRBJ1-1
d_call: TRBD1
v_call: TRBV29-1
cdr3_aa: SGSQGGTEAF

j_call: TRBJ2-2
d_call: TRBD1
v_call: TRBV19
cdr3_aa: ASRGEGARVTGELF

j_call: TRBJ1-3
d_call: .
v_call: TRBV9
cdr3_aa: ASGQGINGNTIY

j_call: TRBJ2-2
d_call: .
v_call: TRBV7-2
cdr3_aa: ASSPQGSGELF

j_call: TRBJ1-1
d_call: TRBD1
v_call: TRBV2
cdr3_aa: ASRAGTGGVGTEAF

j_call: TRBJ2-5
d_call: .
v_call: TRBV29-1
cdr3_aa: SVGTVGILHPQETQY

j_call: TRBJ2-2
d_call: .
v_call: TRBV4-1
cdr3_aa: ASSQGWGTDTGELF

j_call: TRBJ2-2
d_call: TRBD2
v_call: TRBV27
cdr3_aa: ATIRLAGGSLDTGELF